One T cell receptor (beta chain) is described in this entry. The data are from a study of T cells in Graves' hyperthyroidism and ophthalmopathy. The CDR3 regions of TCR beta were amplified from RNA transcripts. In the first-round RT-PCR of the TCR CDR3, the HTBI primer set was used. MiXCR, run by TCRdb on the multiplex PCR reads, gives a single entry per CDR3 protein. The sample contains under 450,000 distinct CDR3 sequences, 17% of which appear only once. This receptor was obtained from a woman between 25 and 40 years old with Graves' hyperthyroidism that later progressed to Graves' ophthalmopathy. The sample consisted of blood.

The chain's CDR3 is CASSSTSYEQFF. Written as DNA, the CDR3 is TGTGCCAGCAGCTCGACCAGCTATGAGCAGTTCTTC. The gene calls are TRBV7-3 and TRBJ2-1; the D is unclear. CDR1 and CDR2 from the germline V gene are SGHTA and FQGTGA. Trimming took off 4 bases at V and 8 bases at J, with 9 bases between the two ends. This CDR3 is 12 amino acids long.